Included here is one TCR beta chain sequence, with context. This entry is derived from a study of blood T cell repertoires in COVID-19. Study details: Sites across the United States, Italy and Spain contributed samples from acute and convalescent COVID-19. From T cells, B-cell-depleted T cells, or PBMCs came the material, which was cDNA or gDNA.

Original analysis: How many nucleated cells were present was estimated from reference gene primer amplification. TCRdb's copy holds only in-frame clones and misses some; the assay was immunoSEQ multiplex PCR. V and J calls and clone size are copied from that table; D and trimming were computed from the DNA. The table has approximately 200,000 clones, approximately 85% seen once; the top ten hold roughly 11%. The specimen was peripheral blood. The sequence derives from a human donor with active or convalescent COVID-19. The donor label of this sample is uncertain.

CDR3 protein: CASSPAGGRETEAFF. The CDR3, as DNA: TGTGCCAGCTCCCCGGCGGGAGGGAGGGAGACTGAAGCTTTCTTT. The V gene is TRBV18, the J gene TRBJ1-1; no definite D call. The CDR3 spans 15 residues. V gave up 6 bases and J gave up 5 bases, with 19 bases separating them. CDR1 is KGHSH and CDR2 is LQKENI in the germline V gene. The full variable domain, its missing parts supplied by reference TRBV18 and TRBJ1-1, is NAGVMQNPRHLVRRRGQEARLRCSPMKGHSHVYWYRQLPEEGLKFMVYLQKENIIDESGMPKERFSAEFPKEGPSILRIQQVVRGDSAAYFCASSPAGGRETEAFFGQGTRLTVV.